This T cell receptor (beta chain) was documented in a study of shared clonotypes between healthy human individuals. Whole-study findings and limits: Non-shared clonotypes had lower generation probabilities than clonotypes shared by all four sorted-subset donors. Depth was large, yet rarefaction showed that sorted-subset sequencing was incomplete.

TCRdb's copy holds only in-frame clones and misses some; the assay was immunoSEQ multiplex PCR. The sample consists of roughly 2.4 million clones, almost 96% of them appearing once. A remark on this clone: The target antigen is unknown.

Trimming pared 3 bases from V and 6 bases from J, leaving 8 bases between. Per germline, CDR1 MRHNA and CDR2 SNTAGT. The CDR3 extends over 13 amino acids. Healthy HIV-negative adults with no recent acute infections or vaccinations were recruited as donors. Every donor, a Caucasian adult, lived in Nashville, Tennessee. The TCR sequence derives from a man younger than 30 in good health. The sequenced sample was naive CD4+ T cells sorted from blood. Subset: CD45RA+ positively selected. The chain combines TRBV6-4 with TRBJ2-2; no clear D gene. The chain's CDR3 is CASSEGYPGELFF. The CDR3 DNA sequence: TGTGCCAGCAGTGAAGGATATCCCGGGGAGCTGTTTTTT.